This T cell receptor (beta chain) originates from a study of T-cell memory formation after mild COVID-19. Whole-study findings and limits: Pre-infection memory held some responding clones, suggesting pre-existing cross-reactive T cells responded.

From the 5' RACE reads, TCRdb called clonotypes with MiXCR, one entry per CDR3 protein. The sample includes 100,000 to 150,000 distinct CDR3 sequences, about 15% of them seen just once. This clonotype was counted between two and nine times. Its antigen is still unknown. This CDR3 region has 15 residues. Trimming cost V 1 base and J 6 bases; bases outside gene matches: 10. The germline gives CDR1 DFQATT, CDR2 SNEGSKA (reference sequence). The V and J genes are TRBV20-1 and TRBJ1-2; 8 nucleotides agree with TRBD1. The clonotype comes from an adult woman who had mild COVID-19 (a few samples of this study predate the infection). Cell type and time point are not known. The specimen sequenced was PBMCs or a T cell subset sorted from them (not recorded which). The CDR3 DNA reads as TGCAGTGCTAGAGTGAGACAGGGGCTCATGAATGGCTACACCTTC. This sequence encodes CSARVRQGLMNGYTF.